The entry below describes one T cell receptor beta chain. One entry per CDR3 protein results from TCRdb running MiXCR on the 5' RACE reads. The sample has roughly 770,000 distinct CDR3 sequences; about 20% are singletons. This specimen belongs to a study of identical twins. The CDR3 is made up of 17 amino acids. Looked up from germline, CDR1 is SGHTA and CDR2 is FQGNSA. With 2 bases removed from V and 7 bases from J, the gap between germline ends came to 23 bases. These records were also assigned to another study, of T cells expressing NK-cell markers.

The V and J genes are TRBV7-2 and TRBJ1-1, with D maybe TRBD1 (6 bases). The source material was PBMCs. The origin of this receptor is a woman between 18 and 29 years old in good health. CDR3 residues: CASSLSGAGVHSGEAFF. CDR3 coding DNA: TGTGCCAGCAGCTTATCGGGCGCAGGGGTTCATAGTGGTGAAGCTTTCTTT.